The 24 T cell receptor beta chains below all came from one sample that was sequenced in a study of post-analysis software for immune sequencing data. Points from the study as a whole: Controls showed lower frequencies than patients for a few TRBV segments, and TRBV5-6, TRBV5-1 and TRBV20-1 were among these.

Their specific antigens are unknown. TCR beta libraries were prepared from cDNA with unique molecular identifiers. Each CDR3 protein gets one entry after TCRdb re-called the PCR reads with MiXCR. Of about 170,000 distinct CDR3 sequences detected, 25% to 35% appear once; the ten largest clones hold over 1.2%. The sequenced material came from blood. The receptors stem from a girl aged 10 to 17 with multiple sclerosis.

The chain links TRBV10-3 to TRBJ1-5, with 8 nucleotides matching TRBD1. V shed 4 bases, J shed 6 bases, and the junction held 2 bases outside the gene matches. Germline V gives CDR1 ENHRY, CDR2 SYGVKD. The CDR3 contains 13 residues. CDR3 sequence reads: CAISGTGPQPQHF. The CDR3 nucleotides are TGTGCCATCAGTGGGACAGGGCCTCAGCCCCAGCATTTT.

This clonotype has ten or more counts. J is TRBJ2-5 and V is TRBV7-8; 7 positions agree with TRBD2. This CDR3 has 15 amino acids. V was clipped by 5 bases and J by 5 bases; unmatched bases: 11. Germline V CDR1 and CDR2: SGHVS, FQNEAQ. The DNA for the CDR3 is TGTGCCAGCAGCAATACGCTGGGGGGAGGGGAGACCCAGTACTTC. Translated: CASSNTLGGGETQYF. The whole variable domain, remainder taken from reference TRBV7-8 and TRBJ2-5, is GAGVSQSPRYKVAKRGQDVALRCDPISGHVSLFWYQQALGQGPEFLTYFQNEAQLDKSGLPSDRFFAERPEGSVSTLKIQRTQQEDSAVYLCASSNTLGGGETQYFGPGTRLLVL.

This clonotype was seen a handful of times. V usage is TRBV7-9 and J usage is TRBJ1-2; no firm D call. Looked up from germline, CDR1 is SEHNR and CDR2 is FQNEAQ (reference sequence). This CDR3 spans 16 amino acids. Between the trimmed V and J ends, which lost 1 base and 7 bases, there was a span of 19 bases. CDR3 residues: CASSLEVQAGLGGYTF. DNA of the CDR3: TGTGCCAGCAGCTTAGAAGTGCAGGCCGGATTGGGTGGCTACACCTTC.

This clonotype was seen at least ten times. The J gene is TRBJ2-7, the V gene TRBV20-1, with D possibly TRBD1 on 5 matching bases. V lost 5 bases and J 1 base, leaving 9 bases between the germline ends. There are 12 residues in the CDR3. Germline CDR1 reads DFQATT; CDR2 reads SNEGSKA (reference sequence). Here the CDR3 reads CSAVQGSYEQYF. CDR3 nucleotide sequence: TGCAGTGCTGTCCAGGGTTCCTACGAGCAGTACTTC.

The sample holds many counts of this clonotype. The rearrangement joins TRBV6-5 to TRBJ2-4, with TRBD1 matching 11 bases. Germline V gives CDR1 MNHEY, CDR2 SVGAGI. The CDR3 consists of 14 residues. V gave up 5 bases and J gave up 6 bases; unmatched junction bases: 3. The CDR3 DNA sequence: TGTGCCAGCAGTGCTGGACAGGGGGCAAACATTCAGTACTTC. Encoded protein: CASSAGQGANIQYF.

This clonotype was counted ten times or more. The chain employs TRBV11-2 and TRBJ2-6; possibly TRBD1 for D (6 bases). CDR1 and CDR2 (germline): SGHAT, FQNNGV. Trimming stripped 4 bases from V and 2 bases from J, with 9 bases between. The CDR3 spans 15 residues. The CDR3: CASSSRQAGANVLTF. The CDR3 DNA is TGTGCCAGCAGCTCCCGACAGGCTGGGGCCAACGTCCTGACTTTC.

This chain joins TRBV27 and TRBJ2-3, with D perhaps TRBD1 or TRBD2 (6 bases each). The CDR3 sequence is 16 residues long. V lost 6 bases and J lost 2, with 18 bases in between. Germline V gives CDR1 MNHEY, CDR2 SMNVEV (reference sequence). This chain's CDR3 is CASSPTLRGLTDTQYF. The CDR3 DNA is TGTGCCAGCAGCCCCACCCTCAGGGGACTCACAGATACGCAGTATTTT.

The chain combines TRBV7-3 with TRBJ2-5; perhaps TRBD2 as D (6 bases). The V and J ends lost 1 base and 5 bases respectively, with 26 bases between them. Germline V gene data show CDR1 as SGHTA and CDR2 as FQGTGA. The CDR3 totals 19 residues. This CDR3 is CASSLRGGEKQAPRETQYF. CDR3 in DNA: TGTGCCAGCAGCTTAAGGGGAGGTGAAAAGCAGGCACCAAGGGAGACCCAGTACTTC. The full variable domain, with the rest looked up from reference TRBV7-3 and TRBJ2-5, is GAGVSQTPSNKVTEKGKYVELRCDPISGHTALYWYRQSLGQGPEFLIYFQGTGAADDSGLPNDRFFAVRPEGSVSTLKIQRTERGDSAVYLCASSLRGGEKQAPRETQYFGPGTRLLVL.

This clonotype was counted only a few times. The V gene is TRBV5-1, the J gene TRBJ2-5; perhaps TRBD1 as D (5 bases). Germline CDR1 is SGHRS and CDR2 is YFSETQ. V lost 6 bases and J lost 5, with 14 bases in between. This CDR3 has 13 residues. The chain's CDR3 is CASNGQGDETQYF. Here the CDR3 DNA reads TGCGCCAGCAATGGGCAGGGTGACGAGACCCAGTACTTC.

The gene calls are TRBV29-1 and TRBJ1-2; TRBD1 matches 7 bases. This CDR3 contains 15 residues. The J segment lost 2 bases and the V segment lost 5 bases, leaving 11 bases of the junction unmatched. Per germline, CDR1 SQVTM and CDR2 ANQGSEA. CDR3 residues: CSVCCPQTGNYGYTF. As DNA, the CDR3 is TGCAGCGTTTGCTGCCCCCAGACAGGGAACTATGGCTACACCTTC.

V usage is TRBV6-6 and J usage is TRBJ2-7; possibly TRBD1 or TRBD2 for D (5 bases each). The CDR3 contains 15 residues. Trimming stripped 6 bases from V and 0 bases from J, with 15 bases between. Germline CDR1 reads MNHNY; CDR2 reads SVGAGI (reference sequence). CDR3 coding DNA: TGTGCCAGCAGCAAGACGGGGCCCTCCTCCTACGAGCAGTACTTC. This codes for CASSKTGPSSYEQYF.

This clonotype came up a few times. The chain links TRBV5-1 to TRBJ1-1; possibly TRBD1 for D (5 bases). Germline lookup yields CDR1 SGHRS and CDR2 YFSETQ. Trimming stripped 3 bases from V and 0 bases from J, with 9 bases between. This CDR3 is built from 14 residues. The CDR3 nucleotides are TGCGCCAGCAGCTCGACAGCCTTGAACACTGAAGCTTTCTTT. Translating it yields CASSSTALNTEAFF.

This clonotype has at least ten counts. This chain uses TRBV6-5 with TRBJ2-7; 7 bases map to TRBD1. The CDR3 has 18 amino acids. Per germline, CDR1 MNHEY and CDR2 SVGAGI. With 2 bases clipped from V and 7 bases from J, the junction kept 20 bases outside the gene matches. CDR3 bases: TGTGCCAGCAGTTACATCGTAACAACCGAGACAGGGTTTGGAGAGCAGTACTTC. Amino acids: CASSYIVTTETGFGEQYF.

This clonotype was counted only a few times. This sequence joins TRBV20-1 and TRBJ1-1; TRBD1 is a possible D gene (5 bases). Germline CDR1 and CDR2: DFQATT and SNEGSKA (reference sequence). The CDR3 contains 14 residues. The CDR3 region is CSAQTGGLNTEAFF. CDR3 DNA: TGCAGCGCTCAAACTGGGGGGTTGAACACTGAAGCTTTCTTT.

The chain employs TRBV6-1 and TRBJ2-5, with 12 bases matching TRBD2. Germline V CDR1 and CDR2: MNHNS, SASEGT. Germline trimming cut 2 bases from V and 2 bases from J; bases unmatched to any gene: 0. The CDR3 is made up of 15 amino acids. CDR3 sequence reads: CASSELAGGQETQYF. CDR3 DNA sequence: TGTGCCAGCAGTGAACTAGCGGGGGGGCAAGAGACCCAGTACTTC.

This clonotype has a count of ten or more. This chain uses TRBV5-1 with TRBJ2-1; 9 bases are shared with TRBD2. CDR3 size: 17 residues. CDR1 SGHRS and CDR2 YFSETQ come from the germline V gene. V gave up 2 bases and J gave up 3 bases; unmatched junction bases: 9. The CDR3, as DNA: TGCGCCAGCAGCTTCGGGGGAAGCGGGGGGATCTACAATGAGCAGTTCTTC. It specifies CASSFGGSGGIYNEQFF. Using reference TRBV5-1 and TRBJ2-1 for the parts outside the CDR3, the full variable domain is KAGVTQTPRYLIKTRGQQVTLSCSPISGHRSVSWYQQTPGQGLQFLFEYFSETQRNKGNFPGRFSGRQFSNSRSEMNVSTLELGDSALYLCASSFGGSGGIYNEQFFGPGTRLTVL.

This clonotype occurred many times. The chain is built from TRBV4-2 and TRBJ2-3, with 7 nucleotides matching TRBD2. From germline, CDR1 is LGHNA and CDR2 YNFKEQ. J gave up 2 bases and V 0 bases, and 8 bases lay outside the gene matches. The CDR3 totals 17 residues. DNA for the CDR3: TGTGCCAGCAGCCAAGACGCGGTGCGACTAGCCACAGATACGCAGTATTTT. Protein sequence: CASSQDAVRLATDTQYF.

The chain couples TRBV20-1 to TRBJ1-1, with D hard to call. V was shortened by 0 bases and J by 3 bases, with 8 bases between the two germline ends. The CDR3 length is 13 residues. From germline, CDR1 is DFQATT and CDR2 SNEGSKA (reference sequence). The CDR3 protein is CSAREGSDTEAFF. The DNA for the CDR3 is TGCAGTGCTAGAGAGGGATCGGACACTGAAGCTTTCTTT.

The table lists this clonotype with a few counts. In DNA, the CDR3 is TGTGCCAGCGACCTCGGACAGGCCGGAACCGGGGAGCTGTTTTTT. It encodes CASDLGQAGTGELFF. The genes are TRBV6-6 and TRBJ2-2, with 7 nucleotides matching TRBD1. This CDR3 spans 15 amino acids. The germline V gene encodes CDR1 MNHNY and CDR2 SVGAGI (reference sequence). With 8 bases clipped from V and 5 bases from J, the junction kept 11 bases outside the gene matches.

The V gene is TRBV20-1, the J gene TRBJ2-2; 7 positions agree with TRBD1. Germline CDR1 reads DFQATT; CDR2 reads SNEGSKA (reference sequence). The J segment lost 6 bases and the V segment lost 6 bases, leaving 13 bases of the junction unmatched. CDR3 size: 15 residues. The CDR3 nucleotides are TGCAGTGCCCGAACTGACAGGGTAAAACCCGGGGAGCTGTTTTTT. Its protein product is CSARTDRVKPGELFF.

J is TRBJ2-1 and V is TRBV3-1, with D perhaps matching TRBD1 or TRBD2 (7 bases each). The CDR3 is 16 residues long. The V and J ends lost 4 bases and 4 bases respectively, with 17 bases between them. Germline CDR1 LGHDT, CDR2 YNNKEL (reference sequence). The CDR3 coding sequence is TGTGCCAGCAGCCCTTTGCAGGGGGGGGTATACAATGAGCAGTTCTTC. Protein product: CASSPLQGGVYNEQFF.

This clonotype was counted ten times or more. The rearrangement joins TRBV7-2 to TRBJ2-7; D is ambiguous. The V end was cut by 1 base, the J end by 3 bases, with 13 bases between. The CDR3 loop spans 15 amino acids. Germline CDR1 and CDR2: SGHTA and FQGNSA. CDR3: CASSLGGLRSYEQYF. The CDR3, as DNA: TGTGCCAGCAGCTTAGGTGGCTTGAGAAGCTACGAGCAGTACTTC.

The chain is built from TRBV12-3 or TRBV12-4 and TRBJ1-3, with D unresolved. The V and J ends lost 6 bases and 4 bases respectively, with 13 bases between them. This CDR3 spans 14 amino acids. The CDR3 loop reads CASSRGSGGNTIYF. The DNA for the CDR3 is TGTGCCAGCAGCCGTGGATCAGGAGGAAACACCATATATTTT.

The CDR3 DNA reads as TGTGCCAGCAGACGGGACAGGGTAGGGTATCAGCCCCAGCATTTT. It yields the protein CASRRDRVGYQPQHF. The chain recombines TRBV6-6 with TRBJ1-5, with 9 bases matching TRBD1. The J segment lost 5 bases and the V segment lost 6 bases, leaving 8 bases of the junction unmatched. This CDR3 has 15 residues. Germline CDR1 is MNHNY and CDR2 is SVGAGI (reference sequence).